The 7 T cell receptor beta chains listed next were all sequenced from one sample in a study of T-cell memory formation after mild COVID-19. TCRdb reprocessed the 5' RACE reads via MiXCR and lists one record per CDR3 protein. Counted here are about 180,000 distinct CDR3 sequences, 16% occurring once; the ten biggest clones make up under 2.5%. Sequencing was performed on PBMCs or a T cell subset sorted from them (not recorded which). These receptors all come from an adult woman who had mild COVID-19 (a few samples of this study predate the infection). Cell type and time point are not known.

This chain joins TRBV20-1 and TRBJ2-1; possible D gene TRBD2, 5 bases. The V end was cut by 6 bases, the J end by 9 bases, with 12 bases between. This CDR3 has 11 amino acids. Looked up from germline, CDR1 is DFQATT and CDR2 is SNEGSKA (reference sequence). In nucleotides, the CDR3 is TGCAGTGCCCAAGGGAGCGGTGAGCAGTTCTTC. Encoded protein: CSAQGSGEQFF.

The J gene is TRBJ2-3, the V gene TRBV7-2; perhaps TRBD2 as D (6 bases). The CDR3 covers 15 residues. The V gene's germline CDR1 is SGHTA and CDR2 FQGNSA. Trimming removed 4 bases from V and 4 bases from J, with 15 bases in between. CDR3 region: CASSYAGLTADTQYF. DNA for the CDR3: TGTGCCAGCAGCTACGCGGGACTTACAGCAGATACGCAGTATTTT.

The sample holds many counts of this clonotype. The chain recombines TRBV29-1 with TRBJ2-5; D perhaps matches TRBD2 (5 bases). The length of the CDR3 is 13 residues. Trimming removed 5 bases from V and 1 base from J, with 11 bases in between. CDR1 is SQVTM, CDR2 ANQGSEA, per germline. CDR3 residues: CSVSGLTQETQYF. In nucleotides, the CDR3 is TGCAGCGTTTCGGGGTTAACCCAAGAGACCCAGTACTTC.

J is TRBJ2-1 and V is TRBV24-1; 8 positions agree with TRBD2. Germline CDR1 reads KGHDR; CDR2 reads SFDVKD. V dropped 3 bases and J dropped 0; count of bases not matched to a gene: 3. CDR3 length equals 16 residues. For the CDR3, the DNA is TGTGCCACCAGTGATGCCCTAGCGGGCTCCTACAATGAGCAGTTCTTC. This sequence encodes CATSDALAGSYNEQFF.

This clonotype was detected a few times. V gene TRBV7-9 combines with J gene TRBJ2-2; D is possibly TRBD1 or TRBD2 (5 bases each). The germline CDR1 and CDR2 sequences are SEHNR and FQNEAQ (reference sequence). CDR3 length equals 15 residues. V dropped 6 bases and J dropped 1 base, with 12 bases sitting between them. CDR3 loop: CASRPGTLNTGELFF. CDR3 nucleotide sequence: TGTGCCAGCAGGCCCGGGACGTTGAACACCGGGGAGCTGTTTTTT.

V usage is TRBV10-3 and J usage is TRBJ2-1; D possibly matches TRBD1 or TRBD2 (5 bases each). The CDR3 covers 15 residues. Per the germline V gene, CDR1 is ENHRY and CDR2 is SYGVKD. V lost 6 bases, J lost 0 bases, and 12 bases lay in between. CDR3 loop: CAISEGKSSYNEQFF. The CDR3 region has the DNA TGTGCCATCAGCGAGGGGAAGAGCTCCTACAATGAGCAGTTCTTC.

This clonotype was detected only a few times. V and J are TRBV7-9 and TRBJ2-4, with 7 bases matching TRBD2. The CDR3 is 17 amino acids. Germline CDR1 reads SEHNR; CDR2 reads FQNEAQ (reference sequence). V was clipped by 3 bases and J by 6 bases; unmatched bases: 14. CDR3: CASSFPSREGKGNIQYF. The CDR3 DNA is TGTGCCAGCAGCTTCCCTTCCAGGGAGGGAAAGGGAAACATTCAGTACTTC.